Shown below are 4 T cell receptor beta chains from a single sample sequenced in a study of control samples from healthy donors and cancer patients. Libraries were prepared by immunoSEQ multiplex PCR; TCRdb keeps only in-frame clonotypes and omits some of them. The sample has around 42,000 clones, about 94% seen once. The sequenced sample consisted of blood. The receptors here all came from a man between 60 and 75 years old in good health.

This rearrangement joins TRBV12-3 or TRBV12-4 to TRBJ2-5; D gene uncertain. The CDR3 runs to 12 residues. V dropped 2 bases and J dropped 4 bases, with 5 bases sitting between them. CDR3 DNA sequence: TGTGCCAGCAGTTTAATCCCAGAGACCCAGTACTTC. It codes for CASSLIPETQYF.

This clone was seen more than once but under ten times. The chain combines TRBV27 with TRBJ2-3; D is unclear. Germline V gives CDR1 MNHEY, CDR2 SMNVEV (reference sequence). Trimming removed 5 bases at V and 1 base at J, with 16 bases between. CDR3 size: 16 residues. This chain's CDR3 is CASSPGRTRGTDTQYF. The CDR3 DNA reads TGTGCCAGCAGTCCCGGTCGGACCCGGGGCACAGATACGCAGTATTTT.

This rearrangement joins TRBV20-1 to TRBJ2-1; unclear D gene. CDR1 and CDR2 (germline): DFQATT, SNEGSKA (reference sequence). CDR3 length: 11 residues. Trimming cost V 0 bases and J 6 bases, with 3 bases left between them. The CDR3 reads CSARDFNEQFF. In DNA form, the CDR3 reads TGCAGTGCTAGAGATTTCAATGAGCAGTTCTTC.

V is TRBV2 and J is TRBJ2-1; 9 nucleotides align to TRBD1. V was clipped by 7 bases and J by 8 bases; unmatched bases: 12. The CDR3 has 15 amino acids. In germline, CDR1 is SNHLY, CDR2 FYNNEI. The CDR3 DNA reads as TGTGCCAGCACAGCCTCCGGGACAGGGTTCGATGAGCAGTTCTTC. Protein: CASTASGTGFDEQFF.